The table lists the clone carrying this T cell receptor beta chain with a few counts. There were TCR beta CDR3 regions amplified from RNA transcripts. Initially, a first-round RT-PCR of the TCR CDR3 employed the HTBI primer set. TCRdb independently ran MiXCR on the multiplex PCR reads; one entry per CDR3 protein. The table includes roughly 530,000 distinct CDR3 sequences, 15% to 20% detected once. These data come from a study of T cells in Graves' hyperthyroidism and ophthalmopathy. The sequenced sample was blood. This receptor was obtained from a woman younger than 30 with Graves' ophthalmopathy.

DNA for the CDR3: TGCAGCGTTGAATTTTCCGCCTCAACCACGGACAGCTACGAGCAGTACTTC. Residues: CSVEFSASTTDSYEQYF. The V gene is TRBV29-1, the J gene TRBJ2-7; tentatively, D is TRBD1 (6 bases). Germline V CDR1 and CDR2: SQVTM, ANQGSEA. The CDR3 loop spans 17 amino acids. V lost 2 bases, J lost 3 bases, and 23 bases lay in between.